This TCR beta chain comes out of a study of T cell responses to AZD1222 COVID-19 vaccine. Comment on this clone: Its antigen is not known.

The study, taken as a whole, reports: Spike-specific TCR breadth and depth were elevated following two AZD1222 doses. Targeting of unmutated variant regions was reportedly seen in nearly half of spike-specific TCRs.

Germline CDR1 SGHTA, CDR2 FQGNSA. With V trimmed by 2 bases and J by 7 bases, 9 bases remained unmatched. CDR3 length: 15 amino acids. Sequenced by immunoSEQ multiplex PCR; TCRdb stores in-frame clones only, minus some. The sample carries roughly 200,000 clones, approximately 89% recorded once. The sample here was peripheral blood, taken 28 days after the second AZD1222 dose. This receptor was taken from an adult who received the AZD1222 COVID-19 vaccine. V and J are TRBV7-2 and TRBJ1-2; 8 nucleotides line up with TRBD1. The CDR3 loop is CASSLHSGGAGGYTF. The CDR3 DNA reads TGTGCCAGCAGCTTACATTCAGGGGGCGCCGGTGGCTACACCTTC.